This T cell receptor (beta chain) was identified in a study of control samples from healthy donors and cancer patients. The V gene's germline CDR1 is MNHNS and CDR2 SASEGT. This CDR3 contains 15 residues. The ends lost 0 bases at V and 4 bases at J; junction bases unmatched: 4. The protocol was immunoSEQ multiplex PCR, while the TCRdb copy is restricted to in-frame clones and leaves out a portion. This sample has approximately 190,000 clones, with roughly nine tenths found just once. V gene TRBV6-1 combines with J gene TRBJ1-1; 8 bases align to TRBD1. Material for sequencing was blood. This clonotype was sampled from a young man in good health. The CDR3: CASSEARQGSTEAFF. CDR3 in DNA: TGTGCCAGCAGTGAAGCCAGACAGGGGAGCACTGAAGCTTTCTTT.